These 29 T cell receptor beta chains originate from one sample sequenced in a study of blood T cells in healthy people across ages. Alongside a J-beta primer mix, a sample-barcoded 5' primer served in a second PCR lasting roughly 6 to 12 cycles. TCRdb re-analysed the 5' RACE reads in MiXCR, keeping a single row per CDR3 protein. The sample consists of some 730,000 distinct CDR3 sequences, approximately 22% of them appearing once. The sequencing input was blood. These receptors were collected from a man between 65 and 85 years old in good health.

This clonotype was seen many times. This rearrangement joins TRBV3-1 to TRBJ2-7; no clear D. Germline V gene data show CDR1 as LGHDT and CDR2 as YNNKEL (reference sequence). CDR3 length: 11 amino acids. Trimming removed 6 bases at V and 3 bases at J, with 6 bases between. The CDR3 bases are TGTGCCAGCAGGAACAGCTACGAGCAGTACTTC. It encodes CASRNSYEQYF.

In its sample, this clonotype was seen a few times. The genes are TRBV9 and TRBJ2-3; 7 bases are shared with TRBD2. Trimming cost V 4 bases and J 0 bases; bases outside gene matches: 5. The CDR3 length is 15 residues. Per germline, CDR1 SGDLS and CDR2 YYNGEE. The CDR3 protein is CASSPSGTSTDTQYF. The CDR3 coding sequence is TGTGCCAGCAGCCCCAGCGGGACTAGCACAGATACGCAGTATTTT. The full variable domain, completed using reference TRBV9 and TRBJ2-3, is DSGVTQTPKHLITATGQRVTLRCSPRSGDLSVYWYQQSLDQGLQFLIQYYNGEERAKGNILERFSAQQFPDLHSELNLSSLELGDSALYFCASSPSGTSTDTQYFGPGTRLTVL.

In DNA form, the CDR3 reads TGTGCCAGCAGCTTGCCCCAGGACTGGAGGACCGGGGAGCTGTTTTTT. It is translated as CASSLPQDWRTGELFF. The chain is built from TRBV12-3 or TRBV12-4 and TRBJ2-2; possibly TRBD2 for D (5 bases). V gave up 6 bases and J gave up 5 bases, with 19 bases separating them. This CDR3 is built from 16 residues.

The J gene is TRBJ1-1, the V gene TRBV29-1, with D unresolved. From germline, CDR1 is SQVTM and CDR2 ANQGSEA. The CDR3 spans 13 residues. V shed 6 bases and J shed 2 bases, with 13 bases lying between them. CDR3 DNA sequence: TGCAGCGTCACATCGGGAGGCAACACTGAAGCTTTCTTT. It specifies CSVTSGGNTEAFF. The full variable domain, rest sourced from reference TRBV29-1 and TRBJ1-1, is SAVISQKPSRDICQRGTSLTIQCQVDSQVTMMFWYRQQPGQSLTLIATANQGSEATYESGFVIDKFPISRPNLTFSTLTVSNMSPEDSSIYLCSVTSGGNTEAFFGQGTRLTVV.

Turning to this clonotype: Because it lacks the conserved phenylalanine or tryptophan at the end, this CDR3 is likely a read error. V gene TRBV5-1 combines with J gene TRBJ2-3; 12 bases map to TRBD2. Germline V gene sequence: CDR1 SGHRS, CDR2 YFSETQ. CDR3 size: 16 residues. V lost 2 bases and J lost 1; bases outside the gene matches: 2. CDR3 DNA: TGCGCCAGCAGCTTTAGACTAGCGGGGGGCACAGATACGCAGTATTCT. It encodes CASSFRLAGGTDTQYS.

V usage is TRBV5-1 and J usage is TRBJ2-5; no clear D gene. This CDR3 has 14 amino acids. V was pared by 2 bases and J by 0 bases, with 8 bases between. The germline V gene encodes CDR1 SGHRS and CDR2 YFSETQ. The CDR3 DNA follows: TGCGCCAGCAGCTTCACAAAAGACCAAGAGACCCAGTACTTC. This encodes CASSFTKDQETQYF.

The chain combines TRBV18 with TRBJ1-2; D not certain. CDR3 length: 15 amino acids. V dropped 2 bases and J dropped 2 bases, with 12 bases sitting between them. The germline V gene has CDR1 KGHSH and CDR2 LQKENI. CDR3 coding DNA: TGTGCCAGCTCACCATCCGTGGCCGACAACTATGGCTACACCTTC. It is translated as CASSPSVADNYGYTF.

In its sample, this clonotype was seen many times. The rearrangement joins TRBV20-1 to TRBJ2-1; 11 bases agree with TRBD2. V gave up 6 bases and J gave up 7 bases; unmatched junction bases: 11. The CDR3 runs 15 residues. Germline CDR1 is DFQATT and CDR2 is SNEGSKA (reference sequence). CDR3 protein: CSATLAGGDWNEQFF. The DNA of the CDR3 is TGCAGTGCCACTCTAGCGGGGGGCGACTGGAATGAGCAGTTCTTC.

The chain is built from TRBV4-2 and TRBJ2-2, with 8 nucleotides matching TRBD2. Germline CDR1 reads LGHNA; CDR2 reads YNFKEQ. CDR3 length: 16 residues. After removal of 2 bases from V and 3 bases from J, the junction contained 5 bases not matched to a gene. In nucleotides, the CDR3 is TGTGCCAGCAGCCAACGGAGCGGGGGTGACACCGGGGAGCTGTTTTTT. Its protein product is CASSQRSGGDTGELFF.

This rearrangement joins TRBV7-2 to TRBJ2-1; D is unresolved. The CDR3 length is 14 residues. Germline assignment: CDR1 SGHTA and CDR2 FQGNSA. V gave up 2 bases and J gave up 1 base, with 6 bases separating them. DNA for the CDR3: TGTGCCAGCAGCTTACTACCTTCCTACAATGAGCAGTTCTTC. Amino acid sequence: CASSLLPSYNEQFF.

The chain couples TRBV6-4 to TRBJ2-5, with 10 bases fitting TRBD2. V lost 3 bases and J lost 4; bases outside the gene matches: 5. Germline loops: CDR1 MRHNA, CDR2 SNTAGT. The CDR3 is 15 amino acids. CDR3 sequence reads: CASSEASGGRETQYF. In DNA, the CDR3 is TGTGCCAGCAGTGAAGCTAGCGGGGGCAGAGAGACCCAGTACTTC.

The chain recombines TRBV20-1 with TRBJ1-1, with D possibly TRBD1 on 6 matching bases. The CDR3 sequence is 13 residues long. The ends were cut back, 5 bases at V and 2 bases at J, with 12 bases in the middle. The germline CDR1 and CDR2 sequences are DFQATT and SNEGSKA (reference sequence). This chain's CDR3 is CSAQTGGNTEAFF. The CDR3 DNA is TGCAGTGCTCAGACAGGAGGCAACACTGAAGCTTTCTTT.

A few counts support this clonotype. The chain links TRBV6-6 to TRBJ1-5, with 7 nucleotides matching TRBD1. CDR1 is MNHNY and CDR2 is SVGAGI in the germline V gene (reference sequence). The CDR3 is 14 residues long. V shed 3 bases and J 6 bases; nucleotides not matched to a gene: 5. This CDR3 is CASSYTGAGQPQHF. DNA for the CDR3: TGTGCCAGCAGTTATACAGGGGCAGGTCAGCCCCAGCATTTT.

The V and J genes are TRBV7-9 and TRBJ1-1; 7 positions match TRBD1. Germline V CDR1 and CDR2: SEHNR, FQNEAQ (reference sequence). V trimming: 5 bases; J trimming: 0 bases; junction bases outside the gene matches: 12. The CDR3 spans 17 residues. The CDR3 nucleotides read TGTGCCAGCAGCCAGGGGGGCAGGGCCTTCATGAACACTGAAGCTTTCTTT. Amino acids: CASSQGGRAFMNTEAFF.

This clonotype was detected a few times. The chain carries TRBV4-1 and TRBJ2-5, with D perhaps matching TRBD2 (6 bases). The J call may be in error: the DNA end matches TRBJ2-7 better. The germline gives CDR1 MGHRA, CDR2 YSYEKL. The CDR3 extends over 16 amino acids. The CDR3 sequence is CASSQDMAGRSYEQYV. The CDR3 DNA is TGCGCCAGCAGCCAAGATATGGCGGGACGATCCTACGAGCAGTACGTC.

The chain carries TRBV19 and TRBJ2-3; no clear D. The DNA end is more similar to TRBJ1-5, so the J call may be wrong. The CDR3 sequence is 13 residues long. Germline CDR1 is LNHDA and CDR2 is SQIVND (reference sequence). The CDR3 DNA sequence: TGTGCCAGTCGTAGGGAATCAACAGATACGCAGCATTTT. Its translation is CASRRESTDTQHF.

This clonotype was picked up one time. The chain couples TRBV10-3 to TRBJ2-7; TRBD1 matches 10 bases. This CDR3 region has 13 residues. Germline CDR1 ENHRY, CDR2 SYGVKD. Trimming cost V 8 bases and J 7 bases; bases outside gene matches: 8. The CDR3 coding sequence is TGTGCCATCGGGACAGGGGTTCCTAAGGAGCAGTACTTC. It encodes CAIGTGVPKEQYF.

This clonotype was observed a few times. DNA of the CDR3: TGCAGTGCTTCAACATCTGAGACCTCCTATAATTCACCCCTCCACTTT. Translating it yields CSASTSETSYNSPLHF. The chain couples TRBV20-1 to TRBJ1-6; D unresolved. Germline CDR1 DFQATT, CDR2 SNEGSKA (reference sequence). The CDR3 consists of 16 residues. Trimming left V 5 bases short and J 0 bases short, with 14 bases between.

This clonotype was counted a few times. The chain has TRBV20-1 and TRBJ2-5; D is undetermined. Trimming removed 5 bases from V and 7 bases from J, with 14 bases in between. Per germline, CDR1 DFQATT and CDR2 SNEGSKA (reference sequence). This CDR3 is built from 12 residues. The CDR3 DNA follows: TGCAGTGCTCCGGGCCTGGGTGGGACCCAGTACTTC. Translated: CSAPGLGGTQYF.

The rearrangement uses TRBV6-5 and TRBJ2-5; no firm D call. Germline values: CDR1 MNHEY, CDR2 SVGAGI. Between the trimmed V and J ends, which lost 2 bases and 5 bases, there was a span of 9 bases. The CDR3 contains 13 residues. The CDR3 nucleotides read TGTGCCAGCAGTTACACCTCGAGGGAGACCCAGTACTTC. It is translated as CASSYTSRETQYF.

The chain employs TRBV3-1 and TRBJ1-5; a weak D match, TRBD1 (6 bases). V was pared by 5 bases and J by 0 bases, with 11 bases between. Germline V gene sequence: CDR1 LGHDT, CDR2 YNNKEL (reference sequence). The CDR3 has 15 amino acids. The CDR3 protein is CASSSGHFSNQPQHF. The CDR3 DNA reads as TGTGCCAGCAGCTCGGGACATTTTAGCAATCAGCCCCAGCATTTT.

J is TRBJ2-5 and V is TRBV29-1, with 10 bases matching TRBD2. The J call may be incorrect, as the DNA end agrees better with TRBJ2-1. Germline V CDR1 and CDR2: SQVTM, ANQGSEA. The CDR3 length is 14 residues. In nucleotides, the CDR3 is TGCAGCGTCCGGGAGCGGGGGGGCAGGGGTGAGCAGTTCTTC. It translates to CSVRERGGRGEQFF.

The chain employs TRBV18 and TRBJ2-3; D is possibly TRBD2 (6 bases). The V gene's germline CDR1 is KGHSH and CDR2 LQKENI. The CDR3 runs to 15 residues. Trimming shortened V by 2 bases and J by 1 base, and 10 bases separated the two germline ends. For the CDR3, the DNA is TGTGCCAGCTCACCAACTAGCTCGGGCACAGATACGCAGTATTTT. It translates to CASSPTSSGTDTQYF.

There are many counts of this clonotype. This chain joins TRBV12-3 or TRBV12-4 and TRBJ2-7; no clear D gene. Trimming pared 6 bases from V and 0 bases from J, leaving 9 bases between. The CDR3 contains 13 residues. In DNA, the CDR3 is TGTGCCAGCAGGGTGGCAAGCTCCTACGAGCAGTACTTC. Amino acid sequence: CASRVASSYEQYF.

This clonotype has more than one count but fewer than ten. The CDR3 protein is CASKEAGENYGYTF. For the CDR3, the DNA is TGTGCCAGCAAAGAGGCAGGAGAGAACTATGGCTACACCTTC. The rearrangement uses TRBV14 and TRBJ1-2; D gene ambiguous. Germline V gives CDR1 SGHDN, CDR2 FVKESK. This CDR3 region has 14 residues. Trimming cost V 7 bases and J 2 bases, with 14 bases left between them.

The chain uses TRBV12-3 or TRBV12-4 and TRBJ1-1; possible D gene TRBD1, 5 bases. V lost 6 bases to trimming and J lost 0 bases, with 8 bases between them. The CDR3 extends over 13 amino acids. The CDR3 loop reads CASRKQVNTEAFF. The CDR3 bases are TGTGCCAGCAGAAAACAGGTGAACACTGAAGCTTTCTTT.

This clonotype occurred a few times. The rearrangement links TRBV25-1 to TRBJ1-2; 7 bases align to TRBD1. The junction had 6 bases not matched to a gene; V was cut back by 1 base and J by 4 bases. The germline CDR1 and CDR2 sequences are MGHDK and SYGVNS. This CDR3 is 15 amino acids long. CDR3 in DNA: TGTGCCAGCAGTGAATCGAACAGGGGCTCCTATGGCTACACCTTC. It codes for CASSESNRGSYGYTF.

This clonotype was counted ten times or more. The CDR3 sequence is CASSSQGMNTEAFF. In DNA form, the CDR3 reads TGTGCCAGCAGCTCACAGGGGATGAACACTGAAGCTTTCTTT. The rearrangement links TRBV12-3 or TRBV12-4 to TRBJ1-1, with 7 bases identical to TRBD1. V trimming: 6 bases; J trimming: 0 bases; junction bases outside the gene matches: 4. The CDR3 totals 14 residues.

This CDR3 is CASSFLGGEYEQYF. Here the CDR3 DNA reads TGTGCCAGCAGCTTCCTCGGGGGGGAATACGAGCAGTACTTC. The genes are TRBV11-2 and TRBJ2-7; 8 bases match TRBD2. J lost 4 bases, V lost 3 bases, and 5 bases had no gene match. The germline gives CDR1 SGHAT, CDR2 FQNNGV. CDR3 length equals 14 residues.